A selection of T cell receptor beta chains follows, all from one sample in a study of cytomegalovirus exposure and HLA in healthy donors. Using immunoSEQ multiplex PCR, the repertoire was profiled, and TCRdb retains in-frame clones only, with some absent. This repertoire shows over 150,000 clones, around 83% found once; its top ten account for roughly 1.5%. Sequencing was carried out using PBMCs. These receptor sequences come from a man between 45 and 60 years old in good health and CMV-seronegative. Both conserved end residues are part of each CDR3. A D gene is named only where the DNA matches it firmly. Size tells how often a clone was seen (once, few, many) or the class of an expanded clone, and some rows leave it out.

abundance: .; d_gene: TRBD2; v_gene: TRBV7-9; j_gene: TRBJ2-1; CDR3nt: TGTGCCAGCAGCTCGGGACTAGAAGTAAATGAGCAGTTCTTC; CDR3aa: CASSSGLEVNEQFF
abundance: .; d_gene: TRBD2; v_gene: TRBV5-1; j_gene: TRBJ2-3; CDR3nt: TGCGCCAGCAAGCGGGAGACCAGCACAGATACGCAGTATTTT; CDR3aa: CASKRETSTDTQYF
abundance: .; d_gene: .; v_gene: TRBV6-5; j_gene: TRBJ2-2; CDR3nt: TGTGCCAGCAGTTATACCAGGGTCGGATCCGGGGAGCTGTTTTTT; CDR3aa: CASSYTRVGSGELFF
abundance: .; d_gene: TRBD2; v_gene: TRBV30; j_gene: TRBJ2-5; CDR3nt: TGTGCCTGGAGCCGGGGGTCGGGAGGGGGACAAGAGACCCAGTACTTC; CDR3aa: CAWSRGSGGGQETQYF
abundance: .; d_gene: .; v_gene: TRBV28; j_gene: TRBJ1-5; CDR3nt: TGTGCCAGCCGGTCCAGCAATCAGCCCCAGCATTTT; CDR3aa: CASRSSNQPQHF
abundance: .; d_gene: TRBD1; v_gene: TRBV6-5; j_gene: TRBJ2-1; CDR3nt: TGTGCCAGCGGGGACAGGGTAAGGAATGAGCAGTTCTTC; CDR3aa: CASGDRVRNEQFF
abundance: once; d_gene: .; v_gene: TRBV28; j_gene: TRBJ1-2; CDR3nt: TGTGCCAGCAGCTTCTCGGGACCGGGGGGCTATGGCTACACCTTC; CDR3aa: CASSFSGPGGYGYTF
abundance: .; d_gene: .; v_gene: TRBV7-2; j_gene: TRBJ2-3; CDR3nt: TGTGCCAGCAGCTCCCCCTCCAGCACAGATACGCAGTATTTT; CDR3aa: CASSSPSSTDTQYF
abundance: .; d_gene: .; v_gene: TRBV19; j_gene: TRBJ2-1; CDR3nt: TGTGCCAGTACAGCAAGGGGCTTTAATAGAGAGAATGAGCAGTTCTTC; CDR3aa: CASTARGFNRENEQFF
abundance: .; d_gene: TRBD2; v_gene: TRBV6-1; j_gene: TRBJ2-3; CDR3nt: TGTGCCAGCAGCCCAAGCGGGACTAGCACAGATACGCAGTATTTT; CDR3aa: CASSPSGTSTDTQYF